One and the same sample provided the 4 T cell receptor beta chains below, sequenced in a study of CD4+ T cells in melanoma. Profiling relied on immunoSEQ multiplex PCR, and the TCRdb table lists in-frame clones only, not all of them. The profile shows tens of thousands of clones, over 60% of them singletons. The sequencing input was tumor tissue. All receptors come from a human donor with melanoma.

This clone was recorded many times. For the CDR3, the DNA is TGTGCCAGCAGCCTTGGGACAGGGGGGGCCTACGAGCAGTACTTC. Translation: CASSLGTGGAYEQYF. V gene TRBV4-2 combines with J gene TRBJ2-7; 11 bases fit TRBD1. Germline trimming cut 4 bases from V and 2 bases from J; bases unmatched to any gene: 4. CDR1 is LGHNA, CDR2 YNFKEQ, per germline. The CDR3 totals 15 residues.

In this sample, this clone turned up once. This rearrangement joins TRBV27 to TRBJ1-3, with D possibly TRBD1 on 5 matching bases. The V gene's germline CDR1 is MNHEY and CDR2 SMNVEV (reference sequence). CDR3 length: 13 amino acids. The ends were cut back, 6 bases at V and 0 bases at J, with 6 bases in the middle. The CDR3 loop reads CASRGTSGNTIYF. The CDR3 region has the DNA TGTGCCAGCAGGGGGACCTCTGGAAACACCATATATTTT.

The V gene is TRBV5-1, the J gene TRBJ1-3, with D possibly TRBD1 on 5 matching bases. The CDR3 loop spans 16 amino acids. CDR1 is SGHRS and CDR2 is YFSETQ in the germline V gene. The germline V and J ends were trimmed by 4 bases and 4 bases, with 18 bases remaining between them. The CDR3 coding sequence is TGCGCCAGCAGCCTCTGGGACTCCCCCGGAGGAAACACCATATATTTT. Its protein product is CASSLWDSPGGNTIYF. The whole variable domain, filled in from reference TRBV5-1 and TRBJ1-3, reads KAGVTQTPRYLIKTRGQQVTLSCSPISGHRSVSWYQQTPGQGLQFLFEYFSETQRNKGNFPGRFSGRQFSNSRSEMNVSTLELGDSALYLCASSLWDSPGGNTIYFGEGSWLTVV.

The chain has TRBV4-3 and TRBJ1-6, with 7 nucleotides matching TRBD1. The V segment lost 6 bases and the J segment 7 bases; nucleotides outside the gene matches: 9. This CDR3 is 15 amino acids long. Germline loops: CDR1 LGHNA, CDR2 YSLEER. CDR3 amino acids: CASSPREGGNSPLHF. The CDR3 DNA reads as TGCGCCAGCAGTCCAAGAGAAGGGGGCAATTCACCCCTCCACTTT.